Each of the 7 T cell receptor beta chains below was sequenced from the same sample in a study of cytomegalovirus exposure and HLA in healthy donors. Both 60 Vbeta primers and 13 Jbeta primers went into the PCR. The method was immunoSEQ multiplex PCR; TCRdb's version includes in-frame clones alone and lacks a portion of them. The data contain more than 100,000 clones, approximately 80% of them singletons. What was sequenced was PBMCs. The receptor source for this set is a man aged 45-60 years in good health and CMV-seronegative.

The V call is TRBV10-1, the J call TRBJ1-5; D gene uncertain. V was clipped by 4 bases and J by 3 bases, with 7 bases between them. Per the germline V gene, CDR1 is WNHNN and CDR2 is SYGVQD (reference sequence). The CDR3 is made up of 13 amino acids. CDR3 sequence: CASSGRNNQPQHF. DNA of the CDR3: TGCGCCAGCAGTGGTCGTAACAATCAGCCCCAGCATTTT.

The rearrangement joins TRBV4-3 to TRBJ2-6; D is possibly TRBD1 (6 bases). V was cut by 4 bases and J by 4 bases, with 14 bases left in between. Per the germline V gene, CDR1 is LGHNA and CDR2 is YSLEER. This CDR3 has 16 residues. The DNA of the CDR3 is TGCGCCAGCAGCCGCCCTACAGGGATCGGGGCCAACGTCCTGACTTTC. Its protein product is CASSRPTGIGANVLTF.

As DNA, the CDR3 is TGTGCCAGTGGTGGACAGGGTGAATCTACCCCTGAAGCTTTCTTT. Protein: CASGGQGESTPEAFF. This chain uses TRBV19 with TRBJ1-1; 8 bases are a match to TRBD1. The CDR3 covers 15 residues. V was clipped by 8 bases and J by 6 bases; unmatched bases: 14. Germline V CDR1 and CDR2: LNHDA, SQIVND (reference sequence).

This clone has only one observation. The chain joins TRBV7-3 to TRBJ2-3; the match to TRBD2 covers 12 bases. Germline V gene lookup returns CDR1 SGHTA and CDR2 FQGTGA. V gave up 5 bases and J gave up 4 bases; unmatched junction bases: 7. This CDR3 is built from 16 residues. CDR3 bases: TGTGCCAGCAGCCCCCGGACTAGCGGGAACCCAGATACGCAGTATTTT. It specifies CASSPRTSGNPDTQYF. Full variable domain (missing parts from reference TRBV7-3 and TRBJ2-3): GAGVSQTPSNKVTEKGKYVELRCDPISGHTALYWYRQSLGQGPEFLIYFQGTGAADDSGLPNDRFFAVRPEGSVSTLKIQRTERGDSAVYLCASSPRTSGNPDTQYFGPGTRLTVL.

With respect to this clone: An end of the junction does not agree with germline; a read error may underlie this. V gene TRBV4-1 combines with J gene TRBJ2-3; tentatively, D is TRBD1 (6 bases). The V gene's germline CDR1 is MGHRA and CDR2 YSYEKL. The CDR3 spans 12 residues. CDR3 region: CASSSATGTQYF. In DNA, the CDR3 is TGCGCCAGCAGCTCAGCGACAGGTACGCAGTATTTT.

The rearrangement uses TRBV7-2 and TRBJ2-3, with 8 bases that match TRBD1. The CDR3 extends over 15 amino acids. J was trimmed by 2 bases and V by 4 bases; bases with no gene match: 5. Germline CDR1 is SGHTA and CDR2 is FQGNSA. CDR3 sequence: CASSSGGQYTDTQYF. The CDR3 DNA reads TGTGCCAGCAGCTCAGGGGGCCAGTACACAGATACGCAGTATTTT.

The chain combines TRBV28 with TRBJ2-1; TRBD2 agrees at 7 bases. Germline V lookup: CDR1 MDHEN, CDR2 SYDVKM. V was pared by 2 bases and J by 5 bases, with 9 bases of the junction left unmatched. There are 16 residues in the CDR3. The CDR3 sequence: CASSLSWASGHNEQFF. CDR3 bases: TGTGCCAGCAGTTTAAGCTGGGCTAGCGGCCACAATGAGCAGTTCTTC.